A single sample gave rise to the 23 T cell receptor beta chains below, sequenced in a study of blood T cell repertoires in COVID-19. Produced via immunoSEQ multiplex PCR; TCRdb's table is partial and in-frame only. The table has 280,000 or so clones, about 90% seen once. Input material: PBMCs or T cells enriched from blood (not recorded which). The origin of the receptors is a woman younger than 30 with acute COVID-19.

This chain connects TRBV19 to TRBJ2-1; the match to TRBD2 covers 7 bases. Trimming removed 6 bases from V and 9 bases from J; junction bases left unmatched: 14. Germline-derived CDR1 and CDR2 are LNHDA and SQIVND (reference sequence). The CDR3 consists of 15 residues. CDR3 in DNA: TGTGCCAGTAGGCGTTCCGGGAGGTCTTTGGGTGAGCAGTTCTTC. Translated: CASRRSGRSLGEQFF.

The J gene is TRBJ1-6, the V gene TRBV30; 7 bases agree with TRBD1. CDR1 GTSNPN and CDR2 SVGIG come from the germline V gene (reference sequence). V trimming: 5 bases; J trimming: 9 bases; junction bases outside the gene matches: 10. The CDR3 runs to 14 residues. The CDR3 nucleotides read TGTGCCTGGTCTCAGGGGGGTTTAGCTTCACCCCTCCACTTT. It encodes CAWSQGGLASPLHF.

The chain carries TRBV3-1 (or the pseudogene TRBV3-2) and TRBJ2-7; TRBD1 matches 10 bases. The junction had 2 bases not matched to a gene; V was cut back by 4 bases and J by 2 bases. Germline CDR1 reads LGHDT; CDR2 reads YNNKEL (reference sequence). The CDR3 totals 14 residues. CDR3 sequence: CASSRTGGTYEQYF. In DNA form, the CDR3 reads TGTGCCAGCAGCCGGACAGGGGGAACCTACGAGCAGTACTTC.

The chain has TRBV7-6 and TRBJ2-7, with no clear D. Per the germline V gene, CDR1 is SGHVS and CDR2 is FNYEAQ. The CDR3 runs to 13 residues. Trimming cost V 4 bases and J 7 bases, with 14 bases left between them. CDR3 nucleotides: TGTGCCAGCAGCTCTAACCCCGCCGGGGAGCAGTACTTC. Translation: CASSSNPAGEQYF. Variable domain in full (rest from reference TRBV7-6 and TRBJ2-7): GAGVSQSPRYKVTKRGQDVALRCDPISGHVSLYWYRQALGQGPEFLTYFNYEAQQDKSGLPNDRFSAERPEGSISTLTIQRTEQRDSAMYRCASSSNPAGEQYFGPGTRLTVT.

CDR3 amino acids: CASSLYPRDTRSQETQYF. CDR3 coding DNA: TGTGCCAGCAGTTTATACCCTAGGGACACTAGGAGTCAAGAGACCCAGTACTTC. The chain combines TRBV28 with TRBJ2-5; tentatively, D is TRBD1 (6 bases). The CDR3 is 18 residues long. Trimming cost V 1 base and J 2 bases, with 20 bases left between them. The germline V gene encodes CDR1 MDHEN and CDR2 SYDVKM.

This chain links TRBV19 with TRBJ2-5, with unresolved D. The CDR3 runs 13 residues. Trimming cost V 0 bases and J 5 bases, with 7 bases left between them. The germline V gene encodes CDR1 LNHDA and CDR2 SQIVND (reference sequence). In nucleotides, the CDR3 is TGTGCCAGTAGTATAGAATTCCGGGAGACCCAGTACTTC. Residues: CASSIEFRETQYF.

J is TRBJ1-2 and V is TRBV30, with 10 bases that match TRBD1. The V segment lost 4 bases and the J segment 6 bases; nucleotides outside the gene matches: 11. CDR1 GTSNPN and CDR2 SVGIG come from the germline V gene (reference sequence). This CDR3 comprises 15 residues. The CDR3 coding sequence is TGTGCCTGGAAGGCTTTCGGACAGGGGGTGAATGGCTACACCTTC. Translation gives CAWKAFGQGVNGYTF.

The rearrangement joins TRBV5-5 to TRBJ1-2; D call uncertain. The CDR3 totals 15 residues. Germline V gene lookup returns CDR1 SGHKS and CDR2 YYEKEE (reference sequence). V was shortened by 0 bases and J by 1 base, with 10 bases between the two germline ends. CDR3 sequence (DNA): TGTGCCAGCAGCTTGGGCGGCAGCCTTAACTATGGCTACACCTTC. Protein sequence: CASSLGGSLNYGYTF.

The rearrangement uses TRBV2 and TRBJ2-7; D is unresolved. V was shortened by 7 bases and J by 3 bases, with 13 bases between the two germline ends. The CDR3 is 13 residues long. CDR1 is SNHLY and CDR2 is FYNNEI in the germline V gene. The CDR3 loop reads CASKVESRYEQYF. The CDR3 nucleotides read TGTGCCAGCAAAGTTGAGTCACGCTACGAGCAGTACTTC.

The chain recombines TRBV4-2 with TRBJ2-7, with a possible D match to TRBD2 (6 bases). The germline gives CDR1 LGHNA, CDR2 YNFKEQ. The V gene lost 0 bases and the J gene lost 7 bases, with 16 bases spanning the gap. The CDR3 consists of 15 residues. The CDR3 spells CASSQDIGGLWEQYF. DNA of the CDR3: TGTGCCAGCAGCCAAGATATCGGGGGTCTATGGGAGCAGTACTTC.

The chain links TRBV4-2 to TRBJ2-7; 9 nucleotides agree with TRBD2. Germline-derived CDR1 and CDR2 are LGHNA and YNFKEQ. The CDR3 sequence is 14 residues long. Trimming removed 9 bases from V and 2 bases from J; junction bases left unmatched: 8. CDR3 nucleotides: TGTGCCAGTGCACATAGCGGGAGACCCTACGAGCAGTACTTC. Amino acids: CASAHSGRPYEQYF.

V gene TRBV7-3 combines with J gene TRBJ1-4; tentatively, D is TRBD1 (6 bases). The V gene's germline CDR1 is SGHTA and CDR2 FQGTGA. V was trimmed by 2 bases and J by 8 bases, leaving 15 bases between them. The CDR3 is 15 amino acids. This chain's CDR3 is CASSLGPGEEEKLFF. The CDR3, as DNA: TGTGCCAGCAGCTTAGGGCCAGGGGAAGAAGAAAAACTGTTTTTT.

The chain links TRBV5-1 to TRBJ1-1, with 7 positions matching TRBD1. Losses at the gene ends were 5 bases for V and 3 bases for J; bases not matched to a gene: 4. Per germline, CDR1 SGHRS and CDR2 YFSETQ. The CDR3 runs to 13 residues. In nucleotides, the CDR3 is TGCGCCAGCAGTTCGGGACAGTACACTGAAGCTTTCTTT. Translating gives CASSSGQYTEAFF.

The genes are TRBV5-5 and TRBJ1-4; D is undetermined. The CDR3 totals 13 residues. The germline gives CDR1 SGHKS, CDR2 YYEKEE (reference sequence). V lost 1 base, J lost 4 bases, and 5 bases lay in between. The CDR3: CASSLRGNEKLFF. CDR3 DNA sequence: TGTGCCAGCAGCTTGCGGGGTAATGAAAAACTGTTTTTT.

V is TRBV6-6 and J is TRBJ2-2; the match to TRBD2 covers 14 bases. Germline CDR1 reads MNHNY; CDR2 reads SVGAGI (reference sequence). The CDR3 runs to 14 residues. Trimming cost V 2 bases and J 16 bases; bases outside gene matches: 6. CDR3 in DNA: TGTGCCAGCAGTTACCTGGGACTAGCGGGAGAACCGTTTTTT. Protein product: CASSYLGLAGEPFF.

This chain connects TRBV4-2 to TRBJ1-2; 8 bases fit TRBD1. Germline lookup yields CDR1 LGHNA and CDR2 YNFKEQ. Losses at the gene ends were 8 bases for V and 4 bases for J; bases not matched to a gene: 12. The CDR3 totals 15 residues. The CDR3 sequence is CASSRPDGTGYGYTF. DNA for the CDR3: TGTGCCAGCTCCCGGCCCGACGGGACAGGCTATGGCTACACCTTC.

The chain links TRBV6-6 to TRBJ1-1, with D possibly matching TRBD1 (6 bases). Germline CDR1 and CDR2: MNHNY and SVGAGI (reference sequence). V gave up 6 bases and J gave up 0 bases, with 11 bases separating them. CDR3 size: 14 residues. The CDR3 reads CASSPGQLNTEAFF. CDR3 nucleotides: TGTGCCAGCAGCCCCGGACAGTTGAACACTGAAGCTTTCTTT.

This chain links TRBV14 with TRBJ2-3, with a possible D match to TRBD2 (6 bases). Trimming shortened V by 3 bases and J by 0 bases, and 13 bases separated the two germline ends. CDR1 and CDR2 from the germline V gene are SGHDN and FVKESK. CDR3 length: 16 amino acids. The CDR3 DNA is TGTGCCAGCAGCCATTTTCCTAGCGACAGCACAGATACGCAGTATTTT. Translating gives CASSHFPSDSTDTQYF.

This sequence joins TRBV6-5 and TRBJ2-3; the match to TRBD2 covers 9 bases. The CDR3 length is 14 residues. Germline V gene data show CDR1 as MNHEY and CDR2 as SVGAGI. The V segment lost 6 bases and the J segment 1 base; nucleotides outside the gene matches: 2. The chain's CDR3 is CASRAGGRTDTQYF. In DNA, the CDR3 is TGTGCCAGCAGGGCGGGAGGGCGCACAGATACGCAGTATTTT.

The DNA of the CDR3 is TGTGCCAGCAGCCGGGGACAGTCGGCTGGCTACACCTTC. Encoded protein: CASSRGQSAGYTF. This chain connects TRBV5-6 to TRBJ1-2; TRBD1 aligns across 7 bases. The CDR3 runs to 13 residues. After removal of 4 bases from V and 7 bases from J, the junction contained 7 bases not matched to a gene. Per germline, CDR1 SGHDT and CDR2 YYEEEE.

The chain is built from TRBV18 and TRBJ1-1; 8 bases are a match to TRBD1. This CDR3 comprises 15 residues. CDR1 is KGHSH, CDR2 LQKENI, per germline. V shed 2 bases and J 5 bases; nucleotides not matched to a gene: 7. The DNA for the CDR3 is TGTGCCAGCTCACCAGACAGGGGAGGGAGAACTGAAGCTTTCTTT. Residues: CASSPDRGGRTEAFF. Based on the CDR3 plus reference TRBV18 and TRBJ1-1, the full variable domain is NAGVMQNPRHLVRRRGQEARLRCSPMKGHSHVYWYRQLPEEGLKFMVYLQKENIIDESGMPKERFSAEFPKEGPSILRIQQVVRGDSAAYFCASSPDRGGRTEAFFGQGTRLTVV.

Written as DNA, the CDR3 is TGTGCCAGCAGCTACCTCTCGGTAACAGATACGCAGTATTTT. Protein: CASSYLSVTDTQYF. V usage is TRBV7-9 and J usage is TRBJ2-3; D is uncertain. Germline V lookup: CDR1 SEHNR, CDR2 FQNEAQ (reference sequence). Trimming left V 4 bases short and J 3 bases short, with 11 bases between. The CDR3 totals 14 residues.

A remark on this clone: Other nucleotide sequences in the sample specify the same CDR3. The chain links TRBV7-9 to TRBJ1-4, with 8 bases aligning to TRBD1. The CDR3 runs 13 residues. Germline trimming cut 6 bases from V and 7 bases from J; bases unmatched to any gene: 4. Germline-derived CDR1 and CDR2 are SEHNR and FQNEAQ (reference sequence). This chain's CDR3 is CASSFDRGEKLFF. The CDR3 coding sequence is TGTGCCAGCAGTTTCGACAGGGGTGAAAAACTGTTTTTT.